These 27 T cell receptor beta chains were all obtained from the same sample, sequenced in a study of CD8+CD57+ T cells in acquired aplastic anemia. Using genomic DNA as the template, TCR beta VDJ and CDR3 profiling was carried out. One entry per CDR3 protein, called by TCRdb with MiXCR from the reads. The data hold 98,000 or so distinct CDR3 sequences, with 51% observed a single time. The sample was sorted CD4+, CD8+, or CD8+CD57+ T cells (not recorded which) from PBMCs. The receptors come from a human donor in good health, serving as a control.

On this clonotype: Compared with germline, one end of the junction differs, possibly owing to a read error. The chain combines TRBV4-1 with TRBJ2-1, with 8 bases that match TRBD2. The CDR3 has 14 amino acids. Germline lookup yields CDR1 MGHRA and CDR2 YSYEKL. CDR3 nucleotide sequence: TGCGGCAGCCGTAGCGGGGCCTCTTACAATGAGCAGTTCTTC. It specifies CGSRSGASYNEQFF.

The CDR3 nucleotides are TGTGCCAGCAGCTTAGACACCCTAAGGGGAGAGACCCAGTACTTC. It yields the protein CASSLDTLRGETQYF. The chain uses TRBV7-2 and TRBJ2-5; weak D call: TRBD1 (5 bases). The CDR3 length is 15 residues. V dropped 1 base and J dropped 4 bases, with 13 bases sitting between them. CDR1 SGHTA and CDR2 FQGNSA come from the germline V gene.

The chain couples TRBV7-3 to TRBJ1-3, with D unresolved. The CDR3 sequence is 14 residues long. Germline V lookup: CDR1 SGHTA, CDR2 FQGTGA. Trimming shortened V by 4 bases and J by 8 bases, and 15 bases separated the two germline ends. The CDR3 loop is CASSSRAGVDTIYF. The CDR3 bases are TGTGCCAGCAGCTCCCGCGCTGGGGTTGACACCATATATTTT.

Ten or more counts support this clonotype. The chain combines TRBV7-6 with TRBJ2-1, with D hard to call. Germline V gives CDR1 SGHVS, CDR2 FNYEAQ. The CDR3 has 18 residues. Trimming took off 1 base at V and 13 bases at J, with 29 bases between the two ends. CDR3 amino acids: CASSLVPIAMPINEHQFF. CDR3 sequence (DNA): TGTGCCAGCAGCTTAGTTCCAATAGCAATGCCCATCAATGAGCATCAGTTCTTC.

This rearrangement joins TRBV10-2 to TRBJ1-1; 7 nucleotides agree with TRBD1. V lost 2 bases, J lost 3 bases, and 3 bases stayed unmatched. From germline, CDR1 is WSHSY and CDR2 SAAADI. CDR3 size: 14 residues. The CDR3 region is CASSETGEYTEAFF. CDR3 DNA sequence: TGCGCCAGCAGTGAGACAGGGGAATACACTGAAGCTTTCTTT.

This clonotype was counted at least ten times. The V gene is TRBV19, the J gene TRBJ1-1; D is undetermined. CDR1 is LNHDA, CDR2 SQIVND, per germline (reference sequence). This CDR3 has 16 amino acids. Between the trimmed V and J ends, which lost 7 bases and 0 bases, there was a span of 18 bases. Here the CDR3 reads CASTGVTIHMNTEAFF. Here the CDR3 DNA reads TGTGCCAGTACTGGGGTCACGATTCACATGAACACTGAAGCTTTCTTT.

The chain's CDR3 is CASRGATSNQPQHF. CDR3 DNA: TGTGCCAGTAGAGGGGCTACGTCAAATCAGCCCCAGCATTTT. The genes are TRBV19 and TRBJ1-5, with a weak D call TRBD1 (5 bases). The germline V gene has CDR1 LNHDA and CDR2 SQIVND (reference sequence). Trimming stripped 6 bases from V and 4 bases from J, with 13 bases between. The CDR3 extends over 14 amino acids. Based on the CDR3 plus reference TRBV19 and TRBJ1-5, the full variable domain is DGGITQSPKYLFRKEGQNVTLSCEQNLNHDAMYWYRQDPGQGLRLIYYSQIVNDFQKGDIAEGYSVSREKKESFPLTVTSAQKNPTAFYLCASRGATSNQPQHFGDGTRLSIL.

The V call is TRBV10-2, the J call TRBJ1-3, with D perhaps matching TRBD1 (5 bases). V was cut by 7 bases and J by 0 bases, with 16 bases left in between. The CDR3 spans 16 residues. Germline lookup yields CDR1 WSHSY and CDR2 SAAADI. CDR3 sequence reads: CASKRDRTTSGNTIYF. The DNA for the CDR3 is TGCGCCAGCAAACGGGACCGCACTACCTCTGGAAACACCATATATTTT.

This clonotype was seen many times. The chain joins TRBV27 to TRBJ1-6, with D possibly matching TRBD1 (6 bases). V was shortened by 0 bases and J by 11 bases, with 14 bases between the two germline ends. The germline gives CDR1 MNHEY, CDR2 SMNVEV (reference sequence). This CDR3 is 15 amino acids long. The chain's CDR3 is CASSLSAQGAPPLHF. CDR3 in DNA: TGTGCCAGCAGTTTATCCGCACAGGGTGCCCCACCCCTCCACTTT.

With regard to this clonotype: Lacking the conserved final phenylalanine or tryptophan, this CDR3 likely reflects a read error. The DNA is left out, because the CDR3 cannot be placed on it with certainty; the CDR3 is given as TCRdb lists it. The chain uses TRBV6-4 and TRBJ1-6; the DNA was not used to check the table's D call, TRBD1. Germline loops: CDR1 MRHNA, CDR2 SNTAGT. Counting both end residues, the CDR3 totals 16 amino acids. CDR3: CASSEGTGAAEKFTPP.

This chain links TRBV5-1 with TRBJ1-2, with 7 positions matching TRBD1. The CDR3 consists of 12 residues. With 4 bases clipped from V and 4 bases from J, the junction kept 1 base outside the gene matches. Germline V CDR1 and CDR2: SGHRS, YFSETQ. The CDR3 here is CASSGTAYGYTF. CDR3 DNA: TGCGCCAGCAGCGGGACAGCCTATGGCTACACCTTC.

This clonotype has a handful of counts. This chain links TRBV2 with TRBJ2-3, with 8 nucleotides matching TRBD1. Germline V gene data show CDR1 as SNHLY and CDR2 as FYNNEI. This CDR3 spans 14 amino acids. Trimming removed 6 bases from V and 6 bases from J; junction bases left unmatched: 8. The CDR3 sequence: CASSLTGDPDTQYF. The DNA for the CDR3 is TGTGCCAGCAGCCTGACAGGGGACCCCGATACGCAGTATTTT.

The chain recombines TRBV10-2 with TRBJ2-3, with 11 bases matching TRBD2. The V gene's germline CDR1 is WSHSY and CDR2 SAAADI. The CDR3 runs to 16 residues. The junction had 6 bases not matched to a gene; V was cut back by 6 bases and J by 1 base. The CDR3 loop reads CASRGSGRVGTDTQYF. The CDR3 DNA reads TGCGCCAGCAGGGGTAGCGGGAGGGTTGGCACAGATACGCAGTATTTT.

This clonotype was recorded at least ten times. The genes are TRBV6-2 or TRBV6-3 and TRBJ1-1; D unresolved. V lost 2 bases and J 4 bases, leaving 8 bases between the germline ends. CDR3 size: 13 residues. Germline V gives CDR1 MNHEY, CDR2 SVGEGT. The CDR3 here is CASSYAGGTEAFF. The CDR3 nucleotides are TGTGCCAGCAGTTACGCGGGAGGCACTGAAGCTTTCTTT.

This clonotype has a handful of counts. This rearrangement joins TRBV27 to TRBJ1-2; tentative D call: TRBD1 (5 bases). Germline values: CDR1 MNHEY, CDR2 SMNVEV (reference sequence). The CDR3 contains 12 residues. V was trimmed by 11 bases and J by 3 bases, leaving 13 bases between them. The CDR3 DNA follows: TGTGCCCCCCGGGGGGAGGACTATGGCTACACCTTC. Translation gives CAPRGEDYGYTF.

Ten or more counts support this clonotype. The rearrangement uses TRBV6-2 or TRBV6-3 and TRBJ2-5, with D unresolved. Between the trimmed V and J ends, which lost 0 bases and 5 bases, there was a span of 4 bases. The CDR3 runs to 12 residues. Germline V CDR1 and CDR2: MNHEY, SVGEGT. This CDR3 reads CASSYSWETQYF. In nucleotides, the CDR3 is TGTGCCAGCAGTTACTCTTGGGAGACCCAGTACTTC.

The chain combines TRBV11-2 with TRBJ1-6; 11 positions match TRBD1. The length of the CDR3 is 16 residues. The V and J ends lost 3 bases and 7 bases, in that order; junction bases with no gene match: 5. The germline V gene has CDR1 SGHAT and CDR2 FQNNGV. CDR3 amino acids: CASSFLRDRGNSPLHF. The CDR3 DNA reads TGTGCCAGCAGCTTTCTCCGGGACAGGGGGAATTCACCCCTCCACTTT. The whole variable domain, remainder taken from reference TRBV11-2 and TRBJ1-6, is EAGVAQSPRYKIIEKRQSVAFWCNPISGHATLYWYQQILGQGPKLLIQFQNNGVVDDSQLPKDRFSAERLKGVDSTLKIQPAKLEDSAVYLCASSFLRDRGNSPLHFGNGTRLTVT.

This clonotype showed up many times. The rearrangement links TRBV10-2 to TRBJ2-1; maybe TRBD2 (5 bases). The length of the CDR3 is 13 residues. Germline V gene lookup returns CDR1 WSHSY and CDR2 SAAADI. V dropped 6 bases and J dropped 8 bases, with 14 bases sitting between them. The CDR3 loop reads CASSSGLTDEQFF. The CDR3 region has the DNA TGCGCCAGCAGCAGCGGACTCACGGATGAGCAGTTCTTC.

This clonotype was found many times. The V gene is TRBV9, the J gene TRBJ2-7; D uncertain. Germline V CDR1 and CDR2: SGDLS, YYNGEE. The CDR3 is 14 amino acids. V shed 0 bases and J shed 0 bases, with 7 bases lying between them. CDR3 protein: CASSVDGASYEQYF. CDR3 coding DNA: TGTGCCAGCAGCGTAGACGGCGCCTCCTACGAGCAGTACTTC. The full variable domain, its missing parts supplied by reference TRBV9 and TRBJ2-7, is DSGVTQTPKHLITATGQRVTLRCSPRSGDLSVYWYQQSLDQGLQFLIQYYNGEERAKGNILERFSAQQFPDLHSELNLSSLELGDSALYFCASSVDGASYEQYFGPGTRLTVT.

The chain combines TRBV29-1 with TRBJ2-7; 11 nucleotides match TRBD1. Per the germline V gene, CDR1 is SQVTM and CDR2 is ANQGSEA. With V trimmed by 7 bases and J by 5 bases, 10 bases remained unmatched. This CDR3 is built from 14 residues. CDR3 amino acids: CSAQQGTGGHEQYF. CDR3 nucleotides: TGCAGCGCCCAACAAGGGACAGGGGGTCACGAGCAGTACTTC.

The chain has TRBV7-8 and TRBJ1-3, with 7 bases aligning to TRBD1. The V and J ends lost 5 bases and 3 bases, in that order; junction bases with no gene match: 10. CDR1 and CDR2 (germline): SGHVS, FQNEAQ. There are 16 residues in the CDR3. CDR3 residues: CASSPRAGGSGNTIYF. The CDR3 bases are TGTGCCAGCAGCCCCAGGGCAGGGGGTAGTGGAAACACCATATATTTT.

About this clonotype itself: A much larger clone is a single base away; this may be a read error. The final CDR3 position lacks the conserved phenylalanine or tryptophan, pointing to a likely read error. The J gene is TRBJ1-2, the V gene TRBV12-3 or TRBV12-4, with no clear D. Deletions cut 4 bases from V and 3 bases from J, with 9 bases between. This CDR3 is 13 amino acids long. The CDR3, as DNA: TGTGCCAGCAGTTCGCCAGTGTACTATGGCTACACCCTC. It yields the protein CASSSPVYYGYTL.

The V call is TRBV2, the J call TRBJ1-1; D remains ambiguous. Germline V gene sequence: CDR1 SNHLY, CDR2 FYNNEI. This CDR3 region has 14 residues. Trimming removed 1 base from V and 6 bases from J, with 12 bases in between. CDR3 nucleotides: TGTGCCAGCAGTGAAGGGCGGGGTGGCGCTGAAGCTTTCTTT. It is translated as CASSEGRGGAEAFF.

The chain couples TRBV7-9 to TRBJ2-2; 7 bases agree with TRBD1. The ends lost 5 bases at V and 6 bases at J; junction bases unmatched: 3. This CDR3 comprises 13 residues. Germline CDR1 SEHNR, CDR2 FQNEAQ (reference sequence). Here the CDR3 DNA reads TGTGCCAGCAGCGTGACAGGGCCCGGGGAGCTGTTTTTT. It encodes CASSVTGPGELFF.

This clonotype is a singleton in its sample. The CDR3 loop is CASSELAGGVTDTQYF. Here the CDR3 DNA reads TGTGCCAGCAGCGAACTAGCGGGGGGGGTCACAGATACGCAGTATTTT. This chain uses TRBV25-1 with TRBJ2-3; 13 nucleotides align to TRBD2. Germline loops: CDR1 MGHDK, CDR2 SYGVNS. CDR3 size: 16 residues. With 6 bases clipped from V and 2 bases from J, the junction kept 5 bases outside the gene matches.

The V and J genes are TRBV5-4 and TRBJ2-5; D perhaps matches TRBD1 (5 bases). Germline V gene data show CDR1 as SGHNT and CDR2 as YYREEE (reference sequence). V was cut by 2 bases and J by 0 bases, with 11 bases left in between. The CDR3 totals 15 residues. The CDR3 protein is CASSFLGHDQETQYF. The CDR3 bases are TGTGCCAGCAGCTTCCTCGGACACGACCAAGAGACCCAGTACTTC.

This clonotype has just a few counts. CDR3 region: CASSIGDGYEQYF. The CDR3 DNA is TGTGCCAGTAGTATAGGGGACGGATACGAGCAGTACTTC. This chain connects TRBV19 to TRBJ2-7, with D possibly being TRBD1 or TRBD2 (5 bases each). The V end was cut by 1 base, the J end by 4 bases, with 8 bases between. CDR3 length: 13 residues. Looked up from germline, CDR1 is LNHDA and CDR2 is SQIVND (reference sequence).